The next 21 T cell receptor beta chains were all read from a single sample in a study of T cells after posttransplantation cyclophosphamide. Profiled with immunoSEQ multiplex PCR; TCRdb holds only in-frame clones, not every one. In total the sample includes under 40,000 clones, none of them seen once. The specimen sequenced was PBMCs. These TCRs come from a woman aged 45-65 years in good health and a related stem cell transplant donor.

This clone occurred many times. The chain employs TRBV29-1 and TRBJ2-1; no firm D call. In germline, CDR1 is SQVTM, CDR2 ANQGSEA. The germline V and J ends were trimmed by 1 base and 9 bases, with 7 bases remaining between them. The CDR3 is made up of 11 amino acids. The CDR3 bases are TGCAGCGTTGAAGGGGCAGGTGAGCAGTTCTTC. This encodes CSVEGAGEQFF.

This clone was picked up many times. The J gene is TRBJ2-1, the V gene TRBV6-1; 10 positions agree with TRBD2. This CDR3 is built from 16 residues. From germline, CDR1 is MNHNS and CDR2 SASEGT. Trimming took 4 bases from V and 6 from J; bases not matched to a gene: 9. In DNA, the CDR3 is TGTGCCAGCAGTGTTGCTTTGGCTAGCGGGGGCAATGAGCAGTTCTTC. It encodes CASSVALASGGNEQFF.

This clone occurred many times. This sequence joins TRBV7-2 and TRBJ2-1, with TRBD1 as a possible D gene (6 bases). Deletions cut 3 bases from V and 7 bases from J, with 13 bases between. CDR1 is SGHTA, CDR2 FQGNSA, per germline. CDR3 length: 14 amino acids. CDR3 sequence: CASSLIAGVNEQFF. CDR3 sequence (DNA): TGTGCCAGCAGCTTGATCGCAGGGGTGAATGAGCAGTTCTTC.

This clone was recorded many times. The chain is built from TRBV5-5 and TRBJ2-5; 11 nucleotides match TRBD2. Losses at the gene ends were 2 bases for V and 2 bases for J; bases not matched to a gene: 8. The CDR3 is 17 residues long. Germline V lookup: CDR1 SGHKS, CDR2 YYEKEE (reference sequence). The CDR3 here is CASSLGLAGSLQETQYF. Written as DNA, the CDR3 is TGTGCCAGCAGCTTAGGACTAGCGGGCAGCCTACAAGAGACCCAGTACTTC.

This clone was recorded at least ten times. J is TRBJ2-5 and V is TRBV27; TRBD1 is a possible D gene (5 bases). Germline-derived CDR1 and CDR2 are MNHEY and SMNVEV (reference sequence). The ends were cut back, 7 bases at V and 3 bases at J, with 15 bases in the middle. This CDR3 has 14 amino acids. CDR3 DNA sequence: TGTGCCAGCACCTCTTGGGGCGGAGAAGAGACCCAGTACTTC. Its translation: CASTSWGGEETQYF.

This clone has a count of ten or more. The rearrangement links TRBV5-6 to TRBJ2-7, with 7 positions matching TRBD1. J was trimmed by 3 bases and V by 4 bases; bases with no gene match: 4. The CDR3 has 13 residues. The V gene's germline CDR1 is SGHDT and CDR2 YYEEEE. Written as DNA, the CDR3 is TGTGCCAGCAGCAGGGGGCGCAGCTACGAGCAGTACTTC. It yields the protein CASSRGRSYEQYF.

This clone was detected many times. The rearrangement links TRBV7-2 to TRBJ2-1; D perhaps matches TRBD2 (5 bases). There are 15 residues in the CDR3. The ends were cut back, 5 bases at V and 5 bases at J, with 16 bases in the middle. The germline CDR1 and CDR2 sequences are SGHTA and FQGNSA. The CDR3 here is CASSLIRGNNNEQFF. In nucleotides, the CDR3 is TGTGCCAGCAGCCTAATCCGGGGTAACAACAATGAGCAGTTCTTC.

This clone was picked up many times. The chain links TRBV19 to TRBJ2-7; TRBD1 matches 7 bases. J was trimmed by 3 bases and V by 5 bases; bases with no gene match: 10. CDR1 and CDR2 (germline): LNHDA, SQIVND (reference sequence). CDR3 length equals 15 residues. CDR3 sequence (DNA): TGTGCCAGTAGTTCGCGCCGGGACAGATTCTACGAGCAGTACTTC. Protein sequence: CASSSRRDRFYEQYF.

This clone came up many times. The chain has TRBV12-3 or TRBV12-4 and TRBJ1-1, with D perhaps matching TRBD1 (6 bases). There are 17 residues in the CDR3. The V end lost 5 bases, the J end lost 5 bases, and 24 bases lay between the germline ends. The CDR3 region is CASSKLPGPPRGTEAFF. The CDR3 DNA reads as TGTGCCAGCAGTAAACTTCCTGGACCGCCGAGGGGGACTGAAGCTTTCTTT.

The table lists this clone with a few counts. The V gene is TRBV18, the J gene TRBJ1-1, with a weak D call TRBD1 (5 bases). CDR3 size: 17 residues. CDR1 and CDR2 (germline): KGHSH, LQKENI. Between the trimmed V and J ends, which lost 3 bases and 1 base, there was a span of 18 bases. CDR3 region: CASSPRSTGGGNTEAFF. The CDR3 DNA follows: TGTGCCAGCTCACCTCGTAGCACGGGGGGTGGGAACACTGAAGCTTTCTTT. Filled out from reference TRBV18 and TRBJ1-1, the complete variable domain reads NAGVMQNPRHLVRRRGQEARLRCSPMKGHSHVYWYRQLPEEGLKFMVYLQKENIIDESGMPKERFSAEFPKEGPSILRIQQVVRGDSAAYFCASSPRSTGGGNTEAFFGQGTRLTVV.

This clone was observed a handful of times. This chain connects TRBV7-6 to TRBJ1-5; TRBD1 might be the D (6 bases). From germline, CDR1 is SGHVS and CDR2 FNYEAQ. V was pared by 5 bases and J by 5 bases, with 16 bases between. CDR3 length equals 15 residues. In DNA, the CDR3 is TGTGCCAGCAGCCCTCAGGGGTTTCCAGATCAGCCCCAGCATTTT. It translates to CASSPQGFPDQPQHF.

This sequence joins TRBV29-1 and TRBJ2-7; TRBD2 agrees at 7 bases. CDR1 is SQVTM and CDR2 is ANQGSEA in the germline V gene. The junction had 13 bases not matched to a gene; V was cut back by 7 bases and J by 4 bases. This CDR3 is 14 amino acids long. CDR3 coding DNA: TGCAGCGCAGGACTAGTGGCTTTCGGGTACGAGCAGTACTTC. Its translation is CSAGLVAFGYEQYF.

This clone was seen ten or more times. The rearrangement joins TRBV4-3 to TRBJ2-1; D might be TRBD1 (6 bases). The CDR3 totals 13 residues. The V end lost 4 bases, the J end lost 12 bases, and 16 bases lay between the germline ends. Germline V gene data show CDR1 as LGHNA and CDR2 as YSLEER. The DNA for the CDR3 is TGCGCCAGCAGCCTATTTTTGACAGGAGGGCAGTTCTTC. It is translated as CASSLFLTGGQFF.

This clone was seen repeatedly, ten times or more. The chain combines TRBV12-3 or TRBV12-4 with TRBJ2-7, with D tentatively TRBD2 (5 bases). The CDR3 loop spans 14 amino acids. The germline V and J ends were trimmed by 5 bases and 1 base, with 12 bases remaining between them. The CDR3 nucleotides read TGTGCCAGCAGTAGCGGACCCAATTCCTACGAGCAGTACTTC. It specifies CASSSGPNSYEQYF.

This clone was counted ten times or more. V is TRBV4-2 and J is TRBJ2-1, with 12 bases matching TRBD2. The junction had 5 bases not matched to a gene; V was cut back by 5 bases and J by 3 bases. Germline loops: CDR1 LGHNA, CDR2 YNFKEQ. There are 16 residues in the CDR3. CDR3 in amino acids: CASSFQTSGSYNEQFF. CDR3 sequence (DNA): TGTGCCAGCAGCTTTCAGACTAGCGGGAGCTACAATGAGCAGTTCTTC.

This clone was recorded many times. The gene calls are TRBV24-1 and TRBJ1-1, with a weak D call TRBD1 (6 bases). The CDR3 loop spans 14 amino acids. Germline V gene data show CDR1 as KGHDR and CDR2 as SFDVKD. Trimming shortened V by 4 bases and J by 10 bases, and 18 bases separated the two germline ends. This CDR3 is CATSDLRDNGGAFF. In nucleotides, the CDR3 is TGTGCCACCAGTGACCTCCGGGACAACGGAGGAGCTTTCTTT.

This clone was recorded many times. The chain has TRBV19 and TRBJ1-4; 9 nucleotides agree with TRBD1. After removal of 3 bases from V and 8 bases from J, the junction contained 7 bases not matched to a gene. Germline loops: CDR1 LNHDA, CDR2 SQIVND (reference sequence). CDR3 length: 15 residues. Here the CDR3 reads CASSIEQGAREKLFF. CDR3 nucleotides: TGTGCCAGTAGTATTGAACAGGGGGCGCGCGAAAAACTGTTTTTT. Combining the CDR3 with reference TRBV19 and TRBJ1-4 gives the whole variable domain DGGITQSPKYLFRKEGQNVTLSCEQNLNHDAMYWYRQDPGQGLRLIYYSQIVNDFQKGDIAEGYSVSREKKESFPLTVTSAQKNPTAFYLCASSIEQGAREKLFFGSGTQLSVL.

This clone was detected many times. The genes are TRBV12-5 and TRBJ2-1; TRBD2 agrees at 11 bases. J gave up 4 bases and V 7 bases, and 6 bases lay outside the gene matches. The CDR3 is made up of 15 amino acids. CDR1 is LGHNT, CDR2 FRNRAP, per germline. The CDR3 nucleotides are TGTGCTAGTGCCCCCCGGACTAGCGGGTACAATGAGCAGTTCTTC. It yields the protein CASAPRTSGYNEQFF.

This clone was recorded many times. The chain links TRBV4-1 to TRBJ2-5; 8 positions agree with TRBD1. The CDR3 extends over 16 amino acids. V lost 0 bases and J lost 4; bases outside the gene matches: 7. Germline loops: CDR1 MGHRA, CDR2 YSYEKL. The CDR3 reads CASSQDRTGSGETQYF. The CDR3 DNA follows: TGCGCCAGCAGCCAAGACCGGACAGGGTCGGGAGAGACCCAGTACTTC.

Here the CDR3 DNA reads TGCAGCGTTGCCTCGGGGGTGAACACTGAAGCTTTCTTT. It is translated as CSVASGVNTEAFF. The chain recombines TRBV29-1 with TRBJ1-1; the D gene is possibly TRBD1 (5 bases). V dropped 4 bases and J dropped 0 bases, with 9 bases sitting between them. The CDR3 sequence is 13 residues long. Germline CDR1 and CDR2: SQVTM and ANQGSEA.

The chain links TRBV24-1 to TRBJ2-3; 8 nucleotides match TRBD1. The CDR3 is made up of 16 amino acids. Unmatched junction bases numbered 11, after V lost 4 bases and J lost 6 bases. Germline lookup yields CDR1 KGHDR and CDR2 SFDVKD. The CDR3 is CATSDLDRELGDTQYF. DNA of the CDR3: TGTGCCACCAGTGACCTGGACAGGGAGTTAGGGGATACGCAGTATTTT.